This T cell receptor beta chain was sequenced for a study of CD8 T cells in Susac syndrome. V was pared by 1 base and J by 7 bases, with 15 bases of the junction left unmatched. CDR1 SEHNR and CDR2 FQNEAQ come from the germline V gene (reference sequence). The CDR3 sequence is 18 residues long. Reverse transcription of about 0.5 to 1 ug RNA was carried out with random hexamers. TCRdb reanalysed the immunoSEQ multiplex PCR reads using MiXCR and keeps one entry per CDR3 protein. The top ten clones hold 0.093% of a sample with approximately 180,000 distinct CDR3 sequences, approximately 96% of them seen once.

The V gene is TRBV7-9, the J gene TRBJ2-2; 7 bases agree with TRBD2. The material sequenced was CD4+ T cells from PBMCs. The sequence derives from a human donor with multiple sclerosis. CDR3 DNA sequence: TGTGCCAGCAGCTTAGGCCCAGTCGGGAGGAAAGCGGACGGGGAGCTGTTTTTT. Translating it yields CASSLGPVGRKADGELFF.